A single T cell receptor (beta chain) is shown here with its context. The antigen remains unidentified. The sample belongs to a study of T cell responses to AZD1222 COVID-19 vaccine. Study conclusions and caveats: Spike was spanned by vaccine-associated CD4 TCRs, which were dominant at 160-218 and 743-854. Females made up more of the donors, who were largely white British, and clonal diversity may have come out too low. Only a handful of individuals given AZD1222 were seropositive at baseline. Researchers took repertoire samples only after the peak T cell response had come.

Using immunoSEQ multiplex PCR, the repertoire was profiled, and TCRdb retains in-frame clones only, with some absent. The data show approximately 77,000 clones, 92% seen once. The receptor's source is an adult who received the AZD1222 COVID-19 vaccine. Sample: peripheral blood, taken 28 days after the second AZD1222 dose.

The CDR3 DNA reads as TGCGCCAGCAGCTCGACGGGATCACTCTACGAGCAGTACTTC. Amino acids: CASSSTGSLYEQYF. V gene TRBV5-1 combines with J gene TRBJ2-7, with D tentatively TRBD2 (5 bases). This CDR3 has 14 amino acids. Germline V lookup: CDR1 SGHRS, CDR2 YFSETQ. Trimming took off 3 bases at V and 3 bases at J, with 13 bases between the two ends.